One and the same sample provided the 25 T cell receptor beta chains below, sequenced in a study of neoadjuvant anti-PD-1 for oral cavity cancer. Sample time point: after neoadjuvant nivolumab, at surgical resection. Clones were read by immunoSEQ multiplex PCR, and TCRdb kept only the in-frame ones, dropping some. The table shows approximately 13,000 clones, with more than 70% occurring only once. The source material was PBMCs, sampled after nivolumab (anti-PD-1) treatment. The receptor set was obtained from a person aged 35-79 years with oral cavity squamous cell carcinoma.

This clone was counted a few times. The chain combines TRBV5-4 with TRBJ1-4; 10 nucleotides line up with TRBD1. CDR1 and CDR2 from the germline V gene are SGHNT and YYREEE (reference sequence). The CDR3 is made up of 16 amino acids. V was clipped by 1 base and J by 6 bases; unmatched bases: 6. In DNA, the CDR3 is TGTGCCAGCAGCTTGTCCGGGACAGGGGCCCATGAAAAACTGTTTTTT. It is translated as CASSLSGTGAHEKLFF.

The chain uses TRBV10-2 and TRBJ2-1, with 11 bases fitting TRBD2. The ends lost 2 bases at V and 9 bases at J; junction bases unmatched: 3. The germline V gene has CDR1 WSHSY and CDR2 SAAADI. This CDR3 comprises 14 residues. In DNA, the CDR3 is TGCGCCAGCAGTGAGACTAGCGGGAGAACTGAGCAGTTCTTC. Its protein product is CASSETSGRTEQFF.

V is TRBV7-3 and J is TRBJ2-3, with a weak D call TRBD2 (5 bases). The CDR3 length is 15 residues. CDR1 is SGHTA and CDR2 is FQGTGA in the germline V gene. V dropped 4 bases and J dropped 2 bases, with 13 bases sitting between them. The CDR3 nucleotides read TGTGCCAGCAGCTATTCCCCGGGGTACACAGATACGCAGTATTTT. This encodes CASSYSPGYTDTQYF.

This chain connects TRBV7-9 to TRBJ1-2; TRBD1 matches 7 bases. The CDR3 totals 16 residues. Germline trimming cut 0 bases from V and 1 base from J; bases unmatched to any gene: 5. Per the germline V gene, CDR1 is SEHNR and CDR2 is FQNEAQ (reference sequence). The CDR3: CASSLAEAGGNYGYTF. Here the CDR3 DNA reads TGTGCCAGCAGCTTAGCGGAGGCAGGGGGTAACTATGGCTACACCTTC.

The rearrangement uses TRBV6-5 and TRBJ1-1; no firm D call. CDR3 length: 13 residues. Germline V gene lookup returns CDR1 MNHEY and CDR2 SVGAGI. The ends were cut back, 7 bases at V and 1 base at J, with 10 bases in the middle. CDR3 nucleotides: TGTGCCAGCAAGGGCCCCGAGAACACTGAAGCTTTCTTT. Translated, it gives CASKGPENTEAFF.

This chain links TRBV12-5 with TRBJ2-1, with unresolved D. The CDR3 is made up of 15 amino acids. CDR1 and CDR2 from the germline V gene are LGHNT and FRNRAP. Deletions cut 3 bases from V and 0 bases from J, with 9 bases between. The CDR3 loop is CASGFGSSSYNEQFF. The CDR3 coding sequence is TGTGCTAGTGGTTTTGGGTCGAGCTCCTACAATGAGCAGTTCTTC.

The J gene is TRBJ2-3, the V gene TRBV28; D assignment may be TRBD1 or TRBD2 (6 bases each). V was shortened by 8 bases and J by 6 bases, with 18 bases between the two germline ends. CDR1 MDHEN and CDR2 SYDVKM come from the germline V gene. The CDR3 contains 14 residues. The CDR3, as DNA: TGTGCCAGCGTATCCCGGGGGCGGCCGGATACGCAGTATTTT. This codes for CASVSRGRPDTQYF.

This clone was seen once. The CDR3 is CASSLTGDAGANVLTF. In DNA, the CDR3 is TGCGCCAGCAGTCTGACAGGGGATGCTGGGGCCAACGTCCTGACTTTC. The gene calls are TRBV5-1 and TRBJ2-6; 8 bases match TRBD1. Germline V gene lookup returns CDR1 SGHRS and CDR2 YFSETQ. This CDR3 comprises 16 residues. J gave up 2 bases and V 5 bases, and 6 bases lay outside the gene matches.

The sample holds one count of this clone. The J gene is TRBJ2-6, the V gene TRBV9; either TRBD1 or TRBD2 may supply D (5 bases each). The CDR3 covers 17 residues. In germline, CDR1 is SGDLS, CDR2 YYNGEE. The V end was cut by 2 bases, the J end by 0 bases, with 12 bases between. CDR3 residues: CASSVRDGFSGANVLTF. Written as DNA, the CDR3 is TGTGCCAGCAGCGTTAGGGACGGTTTCTCTGGGGCCAACGTCCTGACTTTC.

The CDR3 sequence: CASSFGAGGADTQYF. The DNA for the CDR3 is TGTGCCAGCAGCTTTGGCGCGGGGGGGGCGGATACGCAGTATTTT. The chain has TRBV7-9 and TRBJ2-3; the match to TRBD2 covers 9 bases. The CDR3 covers 15 residues. The J segment lost 6 bases and the V segment lost 3 bases, leaving 7 bases of the junction unmatched. Germline V gives CDR1 SEHNR, CDR2 FQNEAQ (reference sequence). Together with reference TRBV7-9 and TRBJ2-3, the CDR3 gives the full variable domain: DTGVSQNPRHKITKRGQNVTFRCDPISEHNRLYWYRQTLGQGPEFLTYFQNEAQLEKSRLLSDRFSAERPKGSFSTLEIQRTEQGDSAMYLCASSFGAGGADTQYFGPGTRLTVL.

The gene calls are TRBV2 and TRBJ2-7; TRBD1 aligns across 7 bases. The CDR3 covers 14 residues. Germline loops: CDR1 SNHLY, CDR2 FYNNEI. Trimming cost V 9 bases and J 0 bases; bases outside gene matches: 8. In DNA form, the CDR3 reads TGTGCCAGGGCGAAGACAGGGAGCTCCTACGAGCAGTACTTC. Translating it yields CARAKTGSSYEQYF.

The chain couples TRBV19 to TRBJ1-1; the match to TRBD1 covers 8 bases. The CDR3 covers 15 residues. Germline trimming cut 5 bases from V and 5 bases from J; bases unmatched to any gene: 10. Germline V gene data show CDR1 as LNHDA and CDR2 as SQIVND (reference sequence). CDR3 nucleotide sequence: TGTGCCAGTAGTCCTCAGGGGGCCTCGGGGACTGAAGCTTTCTTT. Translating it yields CASSPQGASGTEAFF.

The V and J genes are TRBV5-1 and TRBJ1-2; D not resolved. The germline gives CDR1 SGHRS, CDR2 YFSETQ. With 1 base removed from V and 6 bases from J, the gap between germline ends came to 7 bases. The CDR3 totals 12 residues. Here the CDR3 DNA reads TGCGCCAGCAGCTTGACAGCGGATGGCTACACCTTC. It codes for CASSLTADGYTF.

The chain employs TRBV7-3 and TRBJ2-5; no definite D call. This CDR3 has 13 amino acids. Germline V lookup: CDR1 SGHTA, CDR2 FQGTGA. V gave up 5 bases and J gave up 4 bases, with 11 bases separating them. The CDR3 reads CASSLNSVETQYF. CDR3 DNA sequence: TGTGCCAGCAGCCTAAATTCGGTAGAGACCCAGTACTTC.

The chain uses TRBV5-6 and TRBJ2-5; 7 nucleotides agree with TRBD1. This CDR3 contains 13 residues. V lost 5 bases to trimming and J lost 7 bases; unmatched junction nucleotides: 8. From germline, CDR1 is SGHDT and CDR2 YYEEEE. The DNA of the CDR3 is TGTGCCAGCAGGCCCCAGGGGGATGGGACCCAGTACTTC. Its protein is CASRPQGDGTQYF. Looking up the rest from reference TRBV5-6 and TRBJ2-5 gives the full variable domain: DAGVTQSPTHLIKTRGQQVTLRCSPKSGHDTVSWYQQALGQGPQFIFQYYEEEERQRGNFPDRFSGHQFPNYSSELNVNALLLGDSALYLCASRPQGDGTQYFGPGTRLLVL.

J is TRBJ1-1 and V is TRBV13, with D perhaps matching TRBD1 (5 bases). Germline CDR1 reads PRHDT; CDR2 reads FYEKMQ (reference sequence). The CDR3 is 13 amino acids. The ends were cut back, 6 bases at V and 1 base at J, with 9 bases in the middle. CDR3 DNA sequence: TGTGCCAGCAGATCGGGACCGAACACTGAAGCTTTCTTT. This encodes CASRSGPNTEAFF.

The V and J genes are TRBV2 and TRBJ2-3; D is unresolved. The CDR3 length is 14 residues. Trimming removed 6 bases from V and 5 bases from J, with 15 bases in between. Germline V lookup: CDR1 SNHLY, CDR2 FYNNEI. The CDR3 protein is CASRSVRTKDTQYF. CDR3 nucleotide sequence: TGTGCCAGCAGATCCGTGCGAACAAAAGATACGCAGTATTTT.

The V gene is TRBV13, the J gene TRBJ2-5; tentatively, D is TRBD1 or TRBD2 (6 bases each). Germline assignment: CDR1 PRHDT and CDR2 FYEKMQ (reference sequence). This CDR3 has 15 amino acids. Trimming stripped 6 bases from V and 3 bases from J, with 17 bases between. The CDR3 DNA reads TGTGCCAGCAGTGCCTACAGGGAGGTAGAAGAGACCCAGTACTTC. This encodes CASSAYREVEETQYF.

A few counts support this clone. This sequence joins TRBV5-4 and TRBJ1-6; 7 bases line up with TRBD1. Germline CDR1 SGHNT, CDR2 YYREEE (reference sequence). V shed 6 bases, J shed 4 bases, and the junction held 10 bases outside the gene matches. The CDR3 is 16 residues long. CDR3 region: CASMLGGGQYNSPLHF. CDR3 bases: TGTGCCAGCATGCTGGGAGGGGGCCAGTATAATTCACCCCTCCACTTT. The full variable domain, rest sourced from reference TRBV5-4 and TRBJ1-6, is ETGVTQSPTHLIKTRGQQVTLRCSSQSGHNTVSWYQQALGQGPQFIFQYYREEENGRGNFPPRFSGLQFPNYSSELNVNALELDDSALYLCASMLGGGQYNSPLHFGNGTRLTVT.

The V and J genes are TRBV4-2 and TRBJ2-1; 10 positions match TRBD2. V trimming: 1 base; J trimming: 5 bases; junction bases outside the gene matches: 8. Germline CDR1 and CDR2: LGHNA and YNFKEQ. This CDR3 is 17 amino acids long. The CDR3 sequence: CASSQVRGLAGDNEQFF. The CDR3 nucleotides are TGTGCCAGCAGCCAAGTGAGAGGGCTAGCGGGAGACAATGAGCAGTTCTTC.

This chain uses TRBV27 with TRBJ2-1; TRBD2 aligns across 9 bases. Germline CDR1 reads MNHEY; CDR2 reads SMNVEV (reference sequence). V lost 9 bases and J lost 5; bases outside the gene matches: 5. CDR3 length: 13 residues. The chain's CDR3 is CASTSGFDNEQFF. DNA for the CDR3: TGTGCCAGTACTAGCGGGTTCGACAATGAGCAGTTCTTC.

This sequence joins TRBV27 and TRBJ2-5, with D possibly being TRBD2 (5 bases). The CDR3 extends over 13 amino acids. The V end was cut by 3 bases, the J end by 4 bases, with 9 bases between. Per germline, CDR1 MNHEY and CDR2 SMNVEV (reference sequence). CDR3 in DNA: TGTGCCAGCAGTTTGTCGGGATCAGAGACCCAGTACTTC. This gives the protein CASSLSGSETQYF.

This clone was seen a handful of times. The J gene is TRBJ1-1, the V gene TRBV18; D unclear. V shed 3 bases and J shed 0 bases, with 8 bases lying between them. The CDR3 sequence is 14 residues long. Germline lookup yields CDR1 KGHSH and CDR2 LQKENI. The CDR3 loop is CASSPPLVNTEAFF. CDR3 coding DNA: TGTGCCAGCTCACCCCCCCTTGTGAACACTGAAGCTTTCTTT.

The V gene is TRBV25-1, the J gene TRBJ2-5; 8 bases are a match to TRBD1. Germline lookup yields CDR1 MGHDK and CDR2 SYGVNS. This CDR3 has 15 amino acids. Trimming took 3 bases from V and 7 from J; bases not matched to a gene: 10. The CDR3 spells CASSDSTGVGVTQYF. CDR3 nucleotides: TGTGCCAGCAGTGATTCGACAGGGGTGGGGGTGACCCAGTACTTC.

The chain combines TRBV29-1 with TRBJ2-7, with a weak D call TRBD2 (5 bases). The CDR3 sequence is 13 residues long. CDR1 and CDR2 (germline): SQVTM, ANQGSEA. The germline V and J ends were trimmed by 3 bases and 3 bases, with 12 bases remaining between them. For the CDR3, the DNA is TGCAGCGTTGATGGGCCGGGGAGCTACGAGCAGTACTTC. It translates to CSVDGPGSYEQYF.